This T cell receptor (beta chain) was sequenced during a study of blood T cell repertoires in COVID-19. Study in general: Acute-phase and convalescent COVID-19 samples originated in the United States, Italy and Spain.

Unmatched junction bases numbered 0, after V lost 8 bases and J lost 17 bases. Germline-derived CDR1 and CDR2 are SGHDN and FVKESK. This CDR3 region has 8 residues. As handled by the study authors: How many nucleated cells were present was estimated from reference gene primer amplification. Assay used: immunoSEQ multiplex PCR; TCRdb lists only in-frame clones, some missing. The V and J calls and the clone size are those of that table, but D and trimming were determined from the DNA. The sample records 70,000 or so clones, approximately 80% being singletons. The V gene is TRBV14, the J gene TRBJ1-6, with 7 positions matching TRBD1. Specimen: peripheral blood. The origin of this receptor is a man in his 60s with COVID-19, enrolled during active disease. The CDR3 nucleotides are TGTGCCAGCCAGGGGGTCCACTTT. Translation gives CASQGVHF.